Included here is one TCR beta chain sequence, with context. It was across several immunoSEQ plates that each subset's genomic DNA was evenly split. On sorted subsets, replicate PCRs used about 200 ng DNA, or 31,000 or so T cell genomes. Here immunoSEQ multiplex PCR was the method, and the copy in TCRdb shows in-frame clones only, minus some. The sample carries about 2 million clones, about 95% recorded once. This sample was included in a study of shared clonotypes between healthy human individuals. Study-level information: The donor group consisted of a couple of women and a few men, aged 18 to 49.

J was trimmed by 4 bases and V by 1 base; bases with no gene match: 4. Germline values: CDR1 GTSNPN, CDR2 SVGIG (reference sequence). The CDR3 sequence is 14 residues long. Naive-designated CD8 cells lacked CD45RO, were positively enriched for CCR7, and omitted terminally differentiated effector memory CD45RA+ cells. Sequencing was done on a sample of naive CD8+ T cells sorted from blood. The chain joins TRBV30 to TRBJ1-5, with 7 bases aligning to TRBD1. The receptor comes from a man younger than 35 in good health. CDR3 sequence (DNA): TGTGCCTGGAGTGACGGGACAGCAAATCAGCCCCAGCATTTT. It encodes CAWSDGTANQPQHF.